This TCR beta chain was retrieved from a study of read filtering for tumor transcriptome and immune sequencing. The wider study: Eight or nine patients were R-ISS I, some 16 were R-ISS II, 6 or 7 were R-ISS III. After DNase treatment, RNA was made into whole-transcriptome libraries.

From germline, CDR1 is SGHVS and CDR2 FQNEAQ. The CDR3 spans 13 residues. Molecular barcoded adaptors covering alpha/delta and beta/gamma chains were used on 400 to 450 ng RNA. One entry per CDR3 protein, called by TCRdb with MiXCR from the reads. Of 20,000 to 30,000 distinct CDR3 sequences in the sample, under 25% are singletons; the top ten hold 40% to 55%. In regard to this clonotype: The antigen remains undetermined. This is likely an artifact of a read error, given a far larger clone one base away.

Overall study findings and caveats: Around 80% of IR-seq clonotypes had a single read, yet these held about 3.6% of reads. RNA-seq captured clonotypes less deeply and reliably than IR-seq.

The source of this sequence is a donor at least 40 years old with multiple myeloma. This chain connects TRBV7-8 to TRBJ1-1; weak D call: TRBD1 (6 bases). The material sequenced was a population of CD138-negative cells sorted from bone marrow. The CDR3: CASSRDTYTEALF. The DNA of the CDR3 is TGTGCCAGCAGCCGGGACACTTACACTGAAGCTCTCTTT.